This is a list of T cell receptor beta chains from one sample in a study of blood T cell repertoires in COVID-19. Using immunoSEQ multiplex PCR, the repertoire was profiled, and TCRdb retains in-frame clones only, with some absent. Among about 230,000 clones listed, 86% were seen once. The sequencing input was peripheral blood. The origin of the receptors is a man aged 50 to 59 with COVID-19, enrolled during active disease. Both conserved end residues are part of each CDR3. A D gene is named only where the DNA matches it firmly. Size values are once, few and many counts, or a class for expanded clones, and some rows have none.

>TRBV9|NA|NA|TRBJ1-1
TGTGCCAGCAGCATGAGGTCTGGTACTGAAGCTTTCTTT
CASSMRSGTEAFF
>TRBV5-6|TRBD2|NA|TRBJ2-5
TGTGCCAGCAGCTTGAGTATTGCGGGGGGAGAGACCCAGTACTTC
CASSLSIAGGETQYF
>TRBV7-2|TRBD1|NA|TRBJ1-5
TGTGCCAGCAGCCCCACCGGGACAGACGGTCAGCCCCAGCATTTT
CASSPTGTDGQPQHF
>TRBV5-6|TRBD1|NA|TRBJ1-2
TGTGCCAGCAGCTTTGGACAGGGCCTAGTGGGCTACACCTTC
CASSFGQGLVGYTF
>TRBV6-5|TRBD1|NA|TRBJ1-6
TGTGCCAGCAGTCTTGAAGGACAGGGGAATTCACCCCTCCACTTT
CASSLEGQGNSPLHF
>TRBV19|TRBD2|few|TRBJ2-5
TGTGCCAGTAGTCCTTTCGGGACTAGCGAGACCCAGTACTTC
CASSPFGTSETQYF
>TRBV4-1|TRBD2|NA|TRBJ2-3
TGCGCCAGCAGCCCGACTAGCGACCACACAGATACGCAGTATTTT
CASSPTSDHTDTQYF
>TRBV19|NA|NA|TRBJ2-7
TGTGCCAGTACTATCGGGGGTAGTTCCCACGAGCAGTACTTC
CASTIGGSSHEQYF
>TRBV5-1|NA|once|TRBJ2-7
TGCGCCAGCAGCTTCACAGGGACCTCCTACGAGCAGTACTTC
CASSFTGTSYEQYF
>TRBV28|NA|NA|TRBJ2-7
TGTGCCAGCAGTTCCCGGGACATCCCCTACGAGCAGTACTTC
CASSSRDIPYEQYF
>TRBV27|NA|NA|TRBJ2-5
TGTGCCAGCAGGACCCTGACAGCTAACCAAGAGACCCAGTACTTC
CASRTLTANQETQYF
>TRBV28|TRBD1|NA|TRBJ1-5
TGTGCCAGCCGACAGGGTGGTCAGCCCCAGCATTTT
CASRQGGQPQHF
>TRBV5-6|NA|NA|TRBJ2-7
TGTGCCAGCAGCTTGGAGGGACACCGCAACTCCTACGAGCAGTACTTC
CASSLEGHRNSYEQYF
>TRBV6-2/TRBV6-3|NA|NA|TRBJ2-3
TGTGCCAGCAGTTCAGACACAGATACGCAGTATTTT
CASSSDTDTQYF
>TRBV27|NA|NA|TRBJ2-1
TGTGCCAGCAGTTTATCGGCGGAACACAATGAGCAGTTCTTC
CASSLSAEHNEQFF
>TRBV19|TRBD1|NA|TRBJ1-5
TGTGCCAGTAGTGCGCAGGGGGGTCAGCCCCAGCATTTT
CASSAQGGQPQHF
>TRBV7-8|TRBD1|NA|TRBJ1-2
TGTGCCAGCAGCCCGACAGGGGGCACAGCCAACTATGGCTACACCTTC
CASSPTGGTANYGYTF
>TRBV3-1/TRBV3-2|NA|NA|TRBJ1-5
TGTGCCAGCAGCCAAAGCGGGACACCCGGCAATCAGCCCCAGCATTTT
CASSQSGTPGNQPQHF
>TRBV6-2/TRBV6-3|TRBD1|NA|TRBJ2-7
TGTGCCAGCAGTTCGCGGACCGGGACAGGGGGTTTTCGCGAGCAGTACTTC
CASSSRTGTGGFREQYF
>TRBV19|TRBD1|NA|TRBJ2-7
TGTGCCAGTAGTGTAGGACAGGGCTCCTACGAGCAGTACTTC
CASSVGQGSYEQYF
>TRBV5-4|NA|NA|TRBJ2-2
TGTGCCAGCAGCCGGTCCCAGGGGCGGGACACCGGGGAGCTGTTTTTT
CASSRSQGRDTGELFF
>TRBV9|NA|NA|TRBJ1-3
TGTGCCAGCAGCGTATCGGCGGGGGTCTCGGGAAACACCATATATTTT
CASSVSAGVSGNTIYF